This paragraph reports one T cell receptor (beta chain). Seattle patients were enrolled while actively infected and followed longitudinally. This specimen belongs to a study of blood T cell repertoires in COVID-19. About the research overall: Donors in the United States, Italy and Spain gave samples during acute or convalescent COVID-19. The cDNA or gDNA used as material had been derived from T cells, B-cell-depleted T cells, or PBMCs.

Original analysis: Cell counts per sample came from amplifying reference gene primers. The method was immunoSEQ multiplex PCR; TCRdb's version includes in-frame clones alone and lacks a portion of them. V, J and clone size are those of that table, while D and trimming were read from the DNA. This table has 350,000 or so clones, about 92% appearing once. CDR3 length equals 14 residues. From germline, CDR1 is KGHSH and CDR2 LQKENI. Unmatched junction bases numbered 2, after V lost 0 bases and J lost 6 bases. This rearrangement joins TRBV18 to TRBJ2-1; 7 bases are a match to TRBD2. Sequencing input: peripheral blood. This receptor was identified in a woman aged 60-75 years with COVID-19, enrolled during active disease. The CDR3 nucleotides are TGTGCCAGCTCACCACCGGCGGGGGTCAATGAGCAGTTCTTC. Amino acid sequence: CASSPPAGVNEQFF. Drawing the rest from reference TRBV18 and TRBJ2-1, the complete variable domain is NAGVMQNPRHLVRRRGQEARLRCSPMKGHSHVYWYRQLPEEGLKFMVYLQKENIIDESGMPKERFSAEFPKEGPSILRIQQVVRGDSAAYFCASSPPAGVNEQFFGPGTRLTVL.